This TCR beta chain was found in a study of OX40 agonist ivuxolimab in advanced cancers. Using immunoSEQ multiplex PCR, the repertoire was profiled, and TCRdb retains in-frame clones only, with some absent. The sample contains about 64,000 clones, 80% to 95% of which appear only once. Germline lookup yields CDR1 SEHNR and CDR2 FQNEAQ (reference sequence). Trimming took off 5 bases at V and 4 bases at J, with 17 bases between the two ends. This CDR3 has 15 amino acids. The V gene is TRBV7-9, the J gene TRBJ1-2; D call uncertain. This clonotype was obtained from an adult with an advanced solid tumor such as melanoma, head and neck, liver or kidney cancer. The sequences come from CD4+ or CD8+ T cells sorted from blood, collected in a trial of the OX40 agonist ivuxolimab. In nucleotides, the CDR3 is TGTGCCAGCAGCCAAGAACAGACGGAAATCTATGGCTACACCTTC. Protein product: CASSQEQTEIYGYTF.